Shown below are 31 T cell receptor beta chains from a single sample sequenced in a study of T cell repertoires in cytomegalovirus infection. TCRdb processed the reads anew with MiXCR; each CDR3 protein has one entry. The data show about half a million distinct CDR3 sequences, roughly a third seen once. These receptors' antigens are unknown. Here the sequenced sample was cultured PBMCs, taken from culture after CMV antigen stimulation. The receptors originated from a human donor in good health (CMV status not recorded). Some clones in this sample may be carry-over from other donors' samples.

This sequence joins TRBV14 and TRBJ2-1, with no clear D. Germline CDR1 and CDR2: SGHDN and FVKESK. The V and J ends lost 1 base and 0 bases respectively, with 7 bases between them. The CDR3 totals 15 residues. Here the CDR3 DNA reads TGTGCCAGCAGCCAAGGGCTAAGCTCCTACAATGAGCAGTTCTTC. It encodes CASSQGLSSYNEQFF.

The chain couples TRBV11-2 to TRBJ2-1; 11 bases agree with TRBD2. The junction had 18 bases not matched to a gene; V was cut back by 5 bases and J by 3 bases. Germline V gene lookup returns CDR1 SGHAT and CDR2 FQNNGV. This CDR3 is 20 amino acids long. CDR3 protein: CASSHDLGGLAVVYYNEQFF. In DNA, the CDR3 is TGTGCCAGCAGCCACGACCTGGGGGGACTAGCGGTCGTTTACTACAATGAGCAGTTCTTC. Together with reference TRBV11-2 and TRBJ2-1, the CDR3 gives the full variable domain: EAGVAQSPRYKIIEKRQSVAFWCNPISGHATLYWYQQILGQGPKLLIQFQNNGVVDDSQLPKDRFSAERLKGVDSTLKIQPAKLEDSAVYLCASSHDLGGLAVVYYNEQFFGPGTRLTVL.

The chain links TRBV6-2 or TRBV6-3 to TRBJ1-2, with D maybe TRBD1 (5 bases). The CDR3 is 13 residues long. Trimming removed 0 bases at V and 10 bases at J, with 12 bases between. Germline CDR1 is MNHEY and CDR2 is SVGEGT. CDR3: CASSYSPGTTYTF. The CDR3 DNA reads TGTGCCAGCAGTTACTCCCCAGGGACGACCTACACCTTC.

The rearrangement joins TRBV10-3 to TRBJ1-6; a weak D match, TRBD1 (6 bases). This CDR3 is 14 amino acids long. The germline V and J ends were trimmed by 7 bases and 1 base, with 8 bases remaining between them. Germline CDR1 ENHRY, CDR2 SYGVKD. The CDR3 is CAIKGGSYNSPLHF. The CDR3, as DNA: TGTGCCATCAAGGGGGGTTCCTATAATTCACCCCTCCACTTT.

This chain uses TRBV6-1 with TRBJ2-5; perhaps TRBD2 as D (5 bases). Trimming cost V 3 bases and J 5 bases, with 7 bases left between them. Germline lookup yields CDR1 MNHNS and CDR2 SASEGT. The CDR3 has 12 amino acids. In DNA form, the CDR3 reads TGTGCCAGCAGTGAGTGGGAGGAGACCCAGTACTTC. Translation: CASSEWEETQYF.

In this sample, this clonotype turned up many times. The rearrangement uses TRBV11-2 and TRBJ2-3; TRBD2 matches 15 bases. The germline V gene has CDR1 SGHAT and CDR2 FQNNGV. The junction had 15 bases not matched to a gene; V was cut back by 5 bases and J by 0 bases. The CDR3 loop spans 21 amino acids. CDR3 residues: CASSLAGGLAGGRPSTDTQYF. Here the CDR3 DNA reads TGTGCCAGCAGCCTAGCCGGGGGACTAGCGGGGGGAAGACCTAGCACAGATACGCAGTATTTT.

This clonotype has a handful of counts. V gene TRBV14 combines with J gene TRBJ2-3; TRBD2 matches at 7 bases. The V gene's germline CDR1 is SGHDN and CDR2 FVKESK. The V gene end was trimmed by 4 bases and the J gene end by 9 bases; junction bases not matched to a gene: 13. This CDR3 has 15 amino acids. The CDR3 nucleotides are TGTGCCAGCAGCCCAAGCCCCATCTCTAGCGGCACGCAGTATTTT. Translation: CASSPSPISSGTQYF.

V gene TRBV7-9 combines with J gene TRBJ2-3; 11 bases line up with TRBD1. CDR1 is SEHNR, CDR2 FQNEAQ, per germline (reference sequence). The CDR3 sequence is 16 residues long. Trimming cost V 5 bases and J 2 bases; bases outside gene matches: 6. CDR3 nucleotide sequence: TGTGCCAGCAGCCCCGGGACAGGGGGTCTCACAGATACGCAGTATTTT. Protein: CASSPGTGGLTDTQYF.

This clonotype has just a few counts. V and J are TRBV12-3 or TRBV12-4 and TRBJ2-3; 11 nucleotides agree with TRBD2. The CDR3 loop spans 18 amino acids. J gave up 4 bases and V 6 bases, and 15 bases lay outside the gene matches. The CDR3 spells CASSPTRTGTSGSDTQYF. CDR3 coding DNA: TGTGCCAGCAGCCCTACGAGAACCGGGACTAGCGGCTCAGATACGCAGTATTTT.

This clonotype was seen repeatedly, ten times or more. V is TRBV4-1 and J is TRBJ1-5; no clear D gene. The germline CDR1 and CDR2 sequences are MGHRA and YSYEKL. Trimming removed 1 base from V and 3 bases from J, with 4 bases in between. The CDR3 is 13 residues long. CDR3 in amino acids: CASSQAHNQPQHF. The CDR3 coding sequence is TGCGCCAGCAGCCAAGCGCACAATCAGCCCCAGCATTTT.

The V call is TRBV12-3 or TRBV12-4, the J call TRBJ2-1, with D perhaps TRBD2 (6 bases). The CDR3 has 16 residues. V gave up 8 bases and J gave up 6 bases, with 23 bases separating them. Here the CDR3 DNA reads TGTGCCAGCGGGGCGGGAAAGTGGCTAGATCGCAATGAGCAGTTCTTC. Protein product: CASGAGKWLDRNEQFF.

V is TRBV9 and J is TRBJ2-1; the match to TRBD2 covers 16 bases. From germline, CDR1 is SGDLS and CDR2 YYNGEE. The V gene end was trimmed by 0 bases and the J gene end by 9 bases; junction bases not matched to a gene: 9. The CDR3 totals 18 residues. In DNA form, the CDR3 reads TGTGCCAGCAGCGTAGTTGCCGGGACTAGCGGGAGGGCCATTGAGCAGTTCTTC. Amino acid sequence: CASSVVAGTSGRAIEQFF.

The CDR3 is CASSPTYGYTF. DNA of the CDR3: TGTGCCAGCAGCCCTACCTATGGCTACACCTTC. The chain uses TRBV7-9 and TRBJ1-2; D is undetermined. V dropped 5 bases and J dropped 4 bases, with 5 bases sitting between them. The CDR3 extends over 11 amino acids. CDR1 is SEHNR, CDR2 FQNEAQ, per germline (reference sequence).

In this sample, this clonotype turned up a few times. The V call is TRBV15, the J call TRBJ1-4, with 8 nucleotides matching TRBD1. The V gene end was trimmed by 1 base and the J gene end by 4 bases; junction bases not matched to a gene: 8. The germline V gene has CDR1 LNHNV and CDR2 YYDKDF (reference sequence). The CDR3 is made up of 17 amino acids. The CDR3, as DNA: TGTGCCACCAGCAGAGGGCAGGGGGCTGGCTATAATGAAAAACTGTTTTTT. Encoded protein: CATSRGQGAGYNEKLFF.

The CDR3 sequence is CASSYSRVGETQYF. As DNA, the CDR3 is TGTGCCAGCAGTTACTCGAGGGTGGGGGAGACCCAGTACTTC. The genes are TRBV6-6 and TRBJ2-5, with a tentative D call TRBD2 (5 bases). V was pared by 0 bases and J by 5 bases, with 10 bases between. CDR3 size: 14 residues. CDR1 is MNHNY and CDR2 is SVGAGI in the germline V gene (reference sequence).

This clonotype turned up a few times. The CDR3 DNA is TGTGCCAGCAGTCCCCACGGGGTGACGAACACTGAAGCTTTCTTT. Protein product: CASSPHGVTNTEAFF. This chain uses TRBV12-3 or TRBV12-4 with TRBJ1-1, with D hard to call. The CDR3 runs 15 residues. Trimming stripped 5 bases from V and 1 base from J, with 14 bases between.

This clonotype was detected many times. The chain has TRBV7-4 and TRBJ2-3; D possibly matches TRBD1 or TRBD2 (5 bases each). The germline V gene has CDR1 SGHVT and CDR2 SQSDAQ. This CDR3 spans 15 amino acids. V was clipped by 1 base and J by 0 bases, with 8 bases between them. In nucleotides, the CDR3 is TGTGCCAGCAGCTTAGGGGGGTACAGCACAGATACGCAGTATTTT. This sequence encodes CASSLGGYSTDTQYF. Complete variable domain (other parts from reference TRBV7-4 and TRBJ2-3): GAGVSQSPRYKVAKRGRDVALRCDSISGHVTLYWYRQTLGQGSEVLTYSQSDAQRDKSGRPSGRFSAERPERSVSTLKIQRTEQGDSAVYLCASSLGGYSTDTQYFGPGTRLTVL.

The J gene is TRBJ1-4, the V gene TRBV20-1; no clear D. This CDR3 has 13 residues. Germline V lookup: CDR1 DFQATT, CDR2 SNEGSKA (reference sequence). Deletions cut 3 bases from V and 5 bases from J, with 10 bases between. In DNA, the CDR3 is TGCAGTGCTAGGGACGGCGGGAATGAAAAACTGTTTTTT. Amino acids: CSARDGGNEKLFF.

This clonotype was counted between two and nine times. The chain uses TRBV19 and TRBJ1-5; 8 bases map to TRBD1. Trimming removed 6 bases from V and 0 bases from J; junction bases left unmatched: 4. The CDR3 has 15 amino acids. Looked up from germline, CDR1 is LNHDA and CDR2 is SQIVND (reference sequence). The CDR3 loop is CASRSTGGSNQPQHF. The CDR3 DNA is TGTGCCAGTAGGTCAACAGGGGGTAGCAATCAGCCCCAGCATTTT.

The V call is TRBV7-2, the J call TRBJ1-2, with TRBD1 matching 7 bases. In germline, CDR1 is SGHTA, CDR2 FQGNSA. V shed 2 bases and J 0 bases; nucleotides not matched to a gene: 6. CDR3 length equals 16 residues. CDR3 nucleotides: TGTGCCAGCAGCTTAACAGGGGCAAGAACTAACTATGGCTACACCTTC. This gives the protein CASSLTGARTNYGYTF.

J is TRBJ1-6 and V is TRBV27, with D possibly matching TRBD1 (6 bases). The germline gives CDR1 MNHEY, CDR2 SMNVEV (reference sequence). V was clipped by 5 bases and J by 14 bases, with 13 bases between them. CDR3 length: 12 residues. The CDR3, as DNA: TGTGCCAGCAGTCCTCTCGACAGGTCCCTCCACTTT. Translating gives CASSPLDRSLHF.

The chain has TRBV7-2 and TRBJ2-3; TRBD2 matches at 11 bases. This CDR3 is built from 17 residues. Per the germline V gene, CDR1 is SGHTA and CDR2 is FQGNSA. Unmatched junction bases numbered 6, after V lost 2 bases and J lost 2 bases. CDR3 in DNA: TGTGCCAGCAGCTTATTAGCGGGGGGGACCGACACAGATACGCAGTATTTT. Its protein is CASSLLAGGTDTDTQYF.

The chain couples TRBV19 to TRBJ1-1, with TRBD1 matching over 10 bases. The V segment lost 6 bases and the J segment 4 bases; nucleotides outside the gene matches: 11. Germline CDR1 is LNHDA and CDR2 is SQIVND (reference sequence). The CDR3 consists of 16 residues. The CDR3 DNA follows: TGTGCCAGTAGCCTGACAGGGGGCGCGCTGGGCACTGAAGCTTTCTTT. Translating gives CASSLTGGALGTEAFF.

Remarks on this clonotype: A read error is possible here, since a much larger clone lies one base away. The V gene is TRBV7-9, the J gene TRBJ2-1, with 8 nucleotides matching TRBD1. V lost 5 bases and J lost 5; bases outside the gene matches: 11. The CDR3 covers 16 residues. The V gene's germline CDR1 is SEHNR and CDR2 FQNEAQ (reference sequence). CDR3 in amino acids: CASSIVGTGPDNEQFF. DNA of the CDR3: TGTGCCAGCAGCATAGTCGGGACAGGTCCCGACAATGAGCAGTTCTTC.

This clonotype was found a few times. The chain has TRBV7-6 and TRBJ1-6; D gene ambiguous. Germline CDR1 SGHVS, CDR2 FNYEAQ. Trimming took 2 bases from V and 6 from J, leaving 8 bases between them. The CDR3 has 14 residues. The CDR3 nucleotides read TGTGCCAGCAGCTTAATTGGATCTAATTCACCCCTCCACTTT. It yields the protein CASSLIGSNSPLHF.

The rearrangement links TRBV29-1 to TRBJ2-3; D is undetermined. V lost 0 bases to trimming and J lost 9 bases, with 10 bases between them. The CDR3 sequence is 12 residues long. Germline assignment: CDR1 SQVTM and CDR2 ANQGSEA. The CDR3 region is CSVEDSIGTQYF. The CDR3 DNA reads TGCAGCGTTGAAGATTCGATCGGGACGCAGTATTTT.

This clonotype was seen a handful of times. The rearrangement joins TRBV19 to TRBJ2-5, with 8 nucleotides matching TRBD2. The trim removed 1 base at V and 2 bases at J, leaving 6 bases unmatched. The CDR3 runs 16 residues. Germline CDR1 LNHDA, CDR2 SQIVND (reference sequence). The CDR3: CASSIVPGGEQETQYF. Here the CDR3 DNA reads TGTGCCAGTAGTATAGTGCCGGGAGGGGAGCAAGAGACCCAGTACTTC. Filled out from reference TRBV19 and TRBJ2-5, the complete variable domain reads DGGITQSPKYLFRKEGQNVTLSCEQNLNHDAMYWYRQDPGQGLRLIYYSQIVNDFQKGDIAEGYSVSREKKESFPLTVTSAQKNPTAFYLCASSIVPGGEQETQYFGPGTRLLVL.

This chain joins TRBV12-3 or TRBV12-4 and TRBJ2-6; no definite D call. V was shortened by 3 bases and J by 1 base, with 13 bases between the two germline ends. The CDR3 consists of 17 residues. As DNA, the CDR3 is TGTGCCAGCAGTTTCCAGAGGTTGACTTCTGGGGCCAACGTCCTGACTTTC. Protein: CASSFQRLTSGANVLTF.

The CDR3 region is CASEGSNTGELFF. CDR3 in DNA: TGTGCCAGTGAGGGGTCCAACACCGGGGAGCTGTTTTTT. The chain carries TRBV19 and TRBJ2-2; D possibly uses TRBD1 or TRBD2 (5 bases each). The V and J ends lost 8 bases and 2 bases respectively, with 9 bases between them. The CDR3 covers 13 residues. CDR1 is LNHDA, CDR2 SQIVND, per germline (reference sequence). Supplemented by reference TRBV19 and TRBJ2-2, the full variable domain reads DGGITQSPKYLFRKEGQNVTLSCEQNLNHDAMYWYRQDPGQGLRLIYYSQIVNDFQKGDIAEGYSVSREKKESFPLTVTSAQKNPTAFYLCASEGSNTGELFFGEGSRLTVL.

The chain uses TRBV19 and TRBJ2-5, with D perhaps matching TRBD2 (7 bases). CDR1 is LNHDA, CDR2 SQIVND, per germline (reference sequence). V shed 5 bases and J shed 5 bases, with 18 bases lying between them. The CDR3 loop spans 15 amino acids. The CDR3 sequence: CASSPRRGGPETQYF. The CDR3 DNA is TGTGCCAGTAGTCCTCGCAGGGGAGGGCCGGAGACCCAGTACTTC. The whole variable domain, filled in from reference TRBV19 and TRBJ2-5, reads DGGITQSPKYLFRKEGQNVTLSCEQNLNHDAMYWYRQDPGQGLRLIYYSQIVNDFQKGDIAEGYSVSREKKESFPLTVTSAQKNPTAFYLCASSPRRGGPETQYFGPGTRLLVL.

This clonotype was seen repeatedly, ten times or more. The rearrangement links TRBV7-2 to TRBJ2-5, with D possibly matching TRBD1 (6 bases). CDR3 length equals 14 residues. Trimming cost V 3 bases and J 5 bases, with 13 bases left between them. Germline CDR1 reads SGHTA; CDR2 reads FQGNSA. Written as DNA, the CDR3 is TGTGCCAGCAGCTTTCAGGGGTCTGGGGAGACCCAGTACTTC. Translated, it gives CASSFQGSGETQYF.